A single sample is the source of the 21 T cell receptor beta chains below, sequenced in a study of blood T cell repertoires in COVID-19. Sequenced by immunoSEQ multiplex PCR; TCRdb stores in-frame clones only, minus some. The table has over 80,000 clones, approximately 90% seen once. Source material: peripheral blood. Source of these receptors: a man aged 50 to 59 with acute or convalescent COVID-19.

The chain couples TRBV7-2 to TRBJ2-4; 7 bases line up with TRBD1. The germline V gene encodes CDR1 SGHTA and CDR2 FQGNSA. The length of the CDR3 is 15 residues. V was pared by 5 bases and J by 5 bases, with 9 bases of the junction left unmatched. The CDR3 DNA sequence: TGTGCCAGCAGCACTGCTCCGGGACAGCAAAACATTCAGTACTTC. It translates to CASSTAPGQQNIQYF.

V usage is TRBV28 and J usage is TRBJ1-5, with D perhaps TRBD1 (6 bases). CDR3 length: 15 amino acids. The ends were cut back, 3 bases at V and 1 base at J, with 10 bases in the middle. Germline V gives CDR1 MDHEN, CDR2 SYDVKM. The CDR3 reads CASSFGTLSNQPQHF. For the CDR3, the DNA is TGTGCCAGCAGTTTCGGGACATTGAGCAATCAGCCCCAGCATTTT. Full variable domain (rest looked up from reference TRBV28 and TRBJ1-5): DVKVTQSSRYLVKRTGEKVFLECVQDMDHENMFWYRQDPGLGLRLIYFSYDVKMKEKGDIPEGYSVSREKKERFSLILESASTNQTSMYLCASSFGTLSNQPQHFGDGTRLSIL.

The V and J genes are TRBV7-2 and TRBJ1-1; D is perhaps TRBD1 (5 bases). V was clipped by 5 bases and J by 1 base, with 20 bases between them. The germline gives CDR1 SGHTA, CDR2 FQGNSA. The CDR3 runs 17 residues. The CDR3 DNA sequence: TGTGCCAGCAGCCAAGGGAGGGGACGGGGCGAGAACACTGAAGCTTTCTTT. Encoded protein: CASSQGRGRGENTEAFF.

The chain uses TRBV30 and TRBJ2-5; 8 bases map to TRBD2. The CDR3 length is 15 residues. V was clipped by 2 bases and J by 4 bases; unmatched bases: 9. Germline assignment: CDR1 GTSNPN and CDR2 SVGIG (reference sequence). This chain's CDR3 is CAWSRAGGSAETQYF. DNA for the CDR3: TGTGCCTGGAGTAGGGCGGGGGGTTCGGCAGAGACCCAGTACTTC.

The chain joins TRBV5-6 to TRBJ2-7; 8 bases match TRBD2. The CDR3 has 14 amino acids. CDR1 is SGHDT, CDR2 YYEEEE, per germline. V trimming: 2 bases; J trimming: 7 bases; junction bases outside the gene matches: 8. As DNA, the CDR3 is TGTGCCAGCAGCTTTTTAGGACTAGCTGGTGAGCAGTACGTC. Amino acid sequence: CASSFLGLAGEQYV.

The chain has TRBV3-1 (or the pseudogene TRBV3-2) and TRBJ2-1; 9 positions match TRBD2. J lost 7 bases, V lost 1 base, and 8 bases had no gene match. The CDR3 is 16 amino acids. The V gene's germline CDR1 is LGHDT and CDR2 YNNKEL (reference sequence). The CDR3 is CASSQALAGRGNEQFF. In DNA, the CDR3 is TGTGCCAGCAGCCAAGCCCTAGCGGGGAGGGGGAATGAGCAGTTCTTC.

The chain has TRBV19 and TRBJ1-5, with 8 bases lining up with TRBD1. The CDR3 covers 14 residues. From germline, CDR1 is LNHDA and CDR2 SQIVND (reference sequence). Trimming removed 7 bases from V and 5 bases from J; junction bases left unmatched: 7. The CDR3 coding sequence is TGTGCCAGTAAGGTCGGCAGGGGGCATCAGCCCCAGCATTTT. It translates to CASKVGRGHQPQHF.

The chain combines TRBV20-1 with TRBJ1-2; no clear D. CDR1 is DFQATT, CDR2 SNEGSKA, per germline (reference sequence). CDR3 length equals 10 residues. The V end lost 5 bases, the J end lost 3 bases, and 4 bases lay between the germline ends. CDR3: CSASDYGYTF. The CDR3 nucleotides read TGCAGTGCTTCGGACTATGGCTACACCTTC.

This chain links TRBV6-2 or TRBV6-3 with TRBJ1-3; possible D gene TRBD1, 5 bases. V was clipped by 6 bases and J by 8 bases, with 20 bases between them. CDR3 length: 15 residues. From germline, CDR1 is MNHEY and CDR2 SVGEGT. The CDR3 DNA is TGTGCCAGCAGCCGCGCGGGCCAGGGACTTTACACCATATATTTT. Protein sequence: CASSRAGQGLYTIYF.

V is TRBV9 and J is TRBJ1-2; TRBD1 matches at 7 bases. Trimming removed 4 bases from V and 8 bases from J; junction bases left unmatched: 5. The CDR3 loop spans 12 amino acids. Germline CDR1 SGDLS, CDR2 YYNGEE. In nucleotides, the CDR3 is TGTGCCAGCAGCACAGGGGACGGGGGCTACACCTTC. This codes for CASSTGDGGYTF.

The rearrangement joins TRBV9 to TRBJ2-3; 8 bases line up with TRBD2. There are 16 residues in the CDR3. Germline-derived CDR1 and CDR2 are SGDLS and YYNGEE. V was clipped by 4 bases and J by 1 base; unmatched bases: 8. The CDR3 sequence: CASSNRGGLGTDTQYF. For the CDR3, the DNA is TGTGCCAGCAGCAACCGGGGGGGCCTGGGCACAGATACGCAGTATTTT.

V usage is TRBV11-2 and J usage is TRBJ1-1; the D is unclear. The CDR3 has 13 residues. Trimming took off 5 bases at V and 7 bases at J, with 14 bases between the two ends. Germline V gene lookup returns CDR1 SGHAT and CDR2 FQNNGV. The CDR3 DNA reads as TGTGCCAGCAGCACCCCGGAGGGCGGTGAAGCTTTCTTT. Its protein product is CASSTPEGGEAFF. The complete variable domain, with remaining parts taken from reference TRBV11-2 and TRBJ1-1, reads EAGVAQSPRYKIIEKRQSVAFWCNPISGHATLYWYQQILGQGPKLLIQFQNNGVVDDSQLPKDRFSAERLKGVDSTLKIQPAKLEDSAVYLCASSTPEGGEAFFGQGTRLTVV.

The CDR3 coding sequence is TGTGCCACCAGCAGAGATGGAGGGGAGCAGGATGAGCAGTTCTTC. It specifies CATSRDGGEQDEQFF. The chain recombines TRBV15 with TRBJ2-1; perhaps TRBD2 as D (6 bases). CDR3 length equals 15 residues. Germline CDR1 reads LNHNV; CDR2 reads YYDKDF (reference sequence). The V and J ends lost 0 bases and 8 bases respectively, with 14 bases between them.

The V and J genes are TRBV30 and TRBJ1-2; tentative D call: TRBD1 (6 bases). Between the trimmed V and J ends, which lost 7 bases and 6 bases, there was a span of 15 bases. Germline lookup yields CDR1 GTSNPN and CDR2 SVGIG (reference sequence). The CDR3 has 12 amino acids. The CDR3 coding sequence is TGTGCCTTGACTGCAGGGGATAATGGCTACACCTTC. The encoded protein is CALTAGDNGYTF.

The chain recombines TRBV5-4 with TRBJ1-2; 9 bases agree with TRBD1. In germline, CDR1 is SGHNT, CDR2 YYREEE (reference sequence). The ends lost 4 bases at V and 5 bases at J; junction bases unmatched: 9. This CDR3 is 15 amino acids long. In nucleotides, the CDR3 is TGTGCCAGCAGCATGGGACAGGGTGAATTATATGGCTACACCTTC. Translation: CASSMGQGELYGYTF.

V is TRBV5-1 and J is TRBJ1-6; D gene uncertain. V gave up 4 bases and J gave up 4 bases, with 9 bases separating them. From germline, CDR1 is SGHRS and CDR2 YFSETQ. The CDR3 is made up of 14 amino acids. The CDR3 here is CASSVTFYNSPLHF. The DNA of the CDR3 is TGCGCCAGCAGCGTGACATTTTATAATTCACCCCTCCACTTT.

The rearrangement joins TRBV5-1 to TRBJ1-1; 11 bases fit TRBD1. Germline V gene data show CDR1 as SGHRS and CDR2 as YFSETQ. After removal of 1 base from V and 4 bases from J, the junction contained 9 bases not matched to a gene. The CDR3 length is 17 residues. CDR3 nucleotides: TGCGCCAGCAGCTTGACTGGACAGGGGGCAGGAGGCACTGAAGCTTTCTTT. Its protein is CASSLTGQGAGGTEAFF.

J is TRBJ1-2 and V is TRBV6-5; 9 bases map to TRBD1. The CDR3 runs to 12 residues. Trimming removed 6 bases from V and 7 bases from J; junction bases left unmatched: 3. The V gene's germline CDR1 is MNHEY and CDR2 SVGAGI. CDR3 sequence: CASRSDRGGYTF. As DNA, the CDR3 is TGTGCCAGCAGATCGGACAGGGGTGGCTACACCTTC.

The chain combines TRBV11-2 with TRBJ2-5; 8 positions match TRBD2. Per the germline V gene, CDR1 is SGHAT and CDR2 is FQNNGV. V shed 5 bases and J 5 bases; nucleotides not matched to a gene: 10. The CDR3 covers 15 residues. CDR3 bases: TGTGCCAGCAGCCCATCCCGGGGGGGCCGGGAGACCCAGTACTTC. This encodes CASSPSRGGRETQYF.

The chain combines TRBV6-5 with TRBJ1-2; D may be TRBD1 (5 bases). Germline V gene lookup returns CDR1 MNHEY and CDR2 SVGAGI. The ends were cut back, 7 bases at V and 2 bases at J, with 14 bases in the middle. The CDR3 runs 14 residues. CDR3 sequence (DNA): TGTGCCAGCATTTCCCAGACAGTGAACTATGGCTACACCTTC. Its protein product is CASISQTVNYGYTF.

This clone has just one count. This chain connects TRBV6-5 to TRBJ2-3, with D perhaps matching TRBD2 (6 bases). Between the trimmed V and J ends, which lost 5 bases and 2 bases, there was a span of 8 bases. Germline lookup yields CDR1 MNHEY and CDR2 SVGAGI. This CDR3 has 13 residues. The CDR3: CASSPDYTDTQYF. CDR3 nucleotide sequence: TGTGCCAGCAGTCCGGACTACACAGATACGCAGTATTTT.